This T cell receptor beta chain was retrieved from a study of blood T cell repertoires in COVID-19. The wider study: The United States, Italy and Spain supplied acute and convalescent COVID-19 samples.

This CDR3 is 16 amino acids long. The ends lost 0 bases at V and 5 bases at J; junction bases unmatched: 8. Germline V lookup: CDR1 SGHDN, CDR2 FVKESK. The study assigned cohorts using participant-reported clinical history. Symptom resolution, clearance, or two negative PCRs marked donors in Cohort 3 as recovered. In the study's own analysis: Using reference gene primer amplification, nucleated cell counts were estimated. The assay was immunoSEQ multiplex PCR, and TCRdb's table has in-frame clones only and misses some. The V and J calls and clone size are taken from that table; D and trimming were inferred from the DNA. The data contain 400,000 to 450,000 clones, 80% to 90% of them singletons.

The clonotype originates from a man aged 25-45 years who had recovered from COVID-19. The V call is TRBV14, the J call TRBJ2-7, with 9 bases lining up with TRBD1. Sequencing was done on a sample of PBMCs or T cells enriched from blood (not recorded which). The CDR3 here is CASSQDQGTGFHEQYF. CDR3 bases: TGTGCCAGCAGCCAAGATCAGGGGACAGGGTTCCACGAGCAGTACTTC.